This T cell receptor (beta chain) was sequenced for a study of cytomegalovirus exposure and HLA in healthy donors. Findings of the study overall: As a later analysis revealed, the rate of TCR association differed by HLA locus, with DRB1 most and HLA-C fewest. The sole available immune exposure information was CMV serostatus. TCR beta sequences reportedly predicted most subjects' HLA-A and HLA-B alleles accurately. Later work associated roughly 17,000 TCR beta sequences with HLA alleles at 0.05 false discovery rate.

PCR employed 60 Vbeta and 13 Jbeta primers. Some clones are missing from TCRdb's copy, which holds only in-frame ones; the method was immunoSEQ multiplex PCR. The sample contains about 140,000 clones, roughly 73% of which appear only once. With 0 bases removed from V and 4 bases from J, the gap between germline ends came to 8 bases. Germline CDR1 and CDR2: SGHDT and YYEEEE. This CDR3 region has 13 residues. Turning to this clone: Antigen specificity is unknown.

This chain uses TRBV5-6 with TRBJ2-7; D is unclear. The sample comprised PBMCs. This sequence was found in a female donor in good health and CMV-seronegative. In DNA form, the CDR3 reads TGTGCCAGCAGCTTGGCCGGGTTATACGAGCAGTACTTC. This encodes CASSLAGLYEQYF. The variable domain in full, with the rest retrieved from reference TRBV5-6 and TRBJ2-7, is DAGVTQSPTHLIKTRGQQVTLRCSPKSGHDTVSWYQQALGQGPQFIFQYYEEEERQRGNFPDRFSGHQFPNYSSELNVNALLLGDSALYLCASSLAGLYEQYFGPGTRLTVT.